This record looks at one TCR beta chain sequence and its context. This sample is drawn from a study of cytomegalovirus exposure and HLA in healthy donors. PCR amplification relied on 60 Vbeta primers (plus 13 Jbeta primers). Profiled with immunoSEQ multiplex PCR; TCRdb holds only in-frame clones, not every one. The data hold 110,000 to 150,000 clones, with about 85% observed a single time. The germline V gene encodes CDR1 SGHRS and CDR2 YFSETQ. V was pared by 0 bases and J by 8 bases, with 14 bases between. The CDR3 is 14 residues long. The chain links TRBV5-1 to TRBJ1-2; no clear D gene. The receptor comes from a boy younger than 10 in good health and CMV-seronegative. Sequencing was carried out using PBMCs. CDR3 nucleotides: TGCGCCAGCAGCTTGGCATCGAACGGAGGCGGCTACACCTTC. Translation: CASSLASNGGGYTF. The whole variable domain, filled in from reference TRBV5-1 and TRBJ1-2, reads KAGVTQTPRYLIKTRGQQVTLSCSPISGHRSVSWYQQTPGQGLQFLFEYFSETQRNKGNFPGRFSGRQFSNSRSEMNVSTLELGDSALYLCASSLASNGGGYTFGSGTRLTVV.